Sequencing of this T cell receptor (beta chain) was carried out in a study of blood T cell repertoires in COVID-19. This table comes from immunoSEQ multiplex PCR, and its TCRdb copy is limited to in-frame clones, with some not included. The sample records some 200,000 clones, roughly 84% being singletons. In its sample, this clone was seen once. This receptor was taken from a man aged 50-59 years who had recovered from COVID-19. Sequences were obtained from peripheral blood.

The DNA of the CDR3 is TGTGCCAGCAGCTTGGATTTGGGTAGAGGTGAAAAACTGTTTTTT. This codes for CASSLDLGRGEKLFF. The chain employs TRBV7-2 and TRBJ1-4; unclear D gene. CDR1 is SGHTA and CDR2 is FQGNSA in the germline V gene. V was shortened by 3 bases and J by 7 bases, with 15 bases between the two germline ends. The CDR3 runs to 15 residues.